This T cell receptor beta chain was captured by sequencing in a study of blood T cell repertoires in COVID-19. Losses at the gene ends were 6 bases for V and 2 bases for J; bases not matched to a gene: 4. Germline CDR1 LNHDA, CDR2 SQIVND (reference sequence). The CDR3 is made up of 14 amino acids. Repertoires were generated with immunoSEQ multiplex PCR, while TCRdb's copy carries only in-frame clones and drops some. This repertoire shows a few hundred thousand clones, around 86% found once; its top ten account for roughly 4%. Specimen: peripheral blood. The chain couples TRBV19 to TRBJ2-3, with 8 bases matching TRBD2. The origin of this receptor is a man between 18 and 35 years old with active or convalescent COVID-19. CDR3 loop: CASSPGLVTDTQYF. CDR3 in DNA: TGTGCCAGTAGCCCGGGACTAGTCACAGATACGCAGTATTTT.